These T cell receptor beta chains were read from a single sample in a study of blood T cell repertoires in COVID-19. This table comes from immunoSEQ multiplex PCR, and its TCRdb copy is limited to in-frame clones, with some not included. The sample lists approximately 28,000 clones, less than 80% seen once, with under 25% in the top ten. Specimen: peripheral blood. The receptors stem from a boy between 2 and 10 years old with active or convalescent COVID-19. Each CDR3 is given with its conserved first and last residue. Each record gives: J gene, D gene, V gene, clone size, CDR3 protein, CDR3 DNA. The D gene is left open where the match is weak. Expanded clones get a size class; other rows say once, few or many, or leave the size out.

j_gene: TRBJ2-1
d_gene: TRBD2
v_gene: TRBV27
abundance: NA
CDR3aa: CASSLMGLAGGVEQFF
CDR3nt: TGTGCCAGCAGTTTAATGGGACTAGCGGGGGGAGTTGAGCAGTTCTTC

j_gene: TRBJ1-2
d_gene: NA
v_gene: TRBV7-2
abundance: NA
CDR3aa: CASSLERQRGTGYTF
CDR3nt: TGTGCCAGCAGCTTAGAGAGACAGCGTGGAACTGGCTACACCTTC

j_gene: TRBJ2-1
d_gene: NA
v_gene: TRBV11-2
abundance: NA
CDR3aa: CASSSDSYYNEQFF
CDR3nt: TGTGCCAGCAGCTCGGACAGCTATTACAATGAGCAGTTCTTC

j_gene: TRBJ2-3
d_gene: TRBD2
v_gene: TRBV9
abundance: NA
CDR3aa: CASSVQGGRATAQYF
CDR3nt: TGTGCCAGCAGCGTCCAGGGCGGGAGGGCCACGGCGCAGTATTTT

j_gene: TRBJ1-6
d_gene: NA
v_gene: TRBV7-2
abundance: few
CDR3aa: CASSPSAVFGWNSPLHF
CDR3nt: TGTGCCAGCAGCCCCTCCGCAGTGTTCGGGTGGAATTCACCCCTCCACTTT

j_gene: TRBJ2-5
d_gene: NA
v_gene: TRBV7-9
abundance: NA
CDR3aa: CASSPLRRWDTRLQETQYF
CDR3nt: TGTGCCAGCAGCCCACTTCGAAGGTGGGACACTCGCCTCCAAGAGACCCAGTACTTC

j_gene: TRBJ2-7
d_gene: TRBD2
v_gene: TRBV4-1
abundance: NA
CDR3aa: CASSQDTLAGGIYEQYF
CDR3nt: TGCGCCAGCAGCCAAGATACCCTGGCGGGGGGGATCTACGAGCAGTACTTC

j_gene: TRBJ1-2
d_gene: TRBD1
v_gene: TRBV7-2
abundance: NA
CDR3aa: CASSLGGTGNYGYTF
CDR3nt: TGTGCCAGCAGCTTAGGAGGGACAGGGAACTATGGCTACACCTTC

j_gene: TRBJ1-6
d_gene: TRBD1
v_gene: TRBV11-2
abundance: NA
CDR3aa: CASSPGTGVNSPLHF
CDR3nt: TGTGCCAGCAGTCCCGGGACAGGGGTGAATTCACCCCTCCACTTT

j_gene: TRBJ2-1
d_gene: NA
v_gene: TRBV27
abundance: NA
CDR3aa: CASSSPGSAYNEQFF
CDR3nt: TGTGCCAGCAGTTCCCCAGGCTCGGCCTACAATGAGCAGTTCTTC

j_gene: TRBJ2-2
d_gene: NA
v_gene: TRBV7-9
abundance: NA
CDR3aa: CASSSPGAVGELFF
CDR3nt: TGTGCCAGCAGCTCCCCGGGAGCGGTCGGGGAGCTGTTTTTT

j_gene: TRBJ1-6
d_gene: NA
v_gene: TRBV5-1
abundance: few
CDR3aa: CASSLGGYSYNSPLHF
CDR3nt: TGCGCCAGCAGCTTGGGCGGATACTCCTATAATTCACCCCTCCACTTT

j_gene: TRBJ2-2
d_gene: TRBD1
v_gene: TRBV7-9
abundance: NA
CDR3aa: CASSWTGVGELFF
CDR3nt: TGTGCCAGCAGCTGGACAGGGGTCGGGGAGCTGTTTTTT

j_gene: TRBJ1-6
d_gene: NA
v_gene: TRBV5-1
abundance: NA
CDR3aa: CASSLQVSNSPLHF
CDR3nt: TGCGCCAGCAGCTTACAGGTTTCGAATTCACCCCTCCACTTT

j_gene: TRBJ2-2
d_gene: TRBD2
v_gene: TRBV11-2
abundance: NA
CDR3aa: CASSLDRLSGSGTGELFF
CDR3nt: TGTGCCAGCAGCTTAGATCGACTCAGCGGGAGTGGAACCGGGGAGCTGTTTTTT

j_gene: TRBJ1-5
d_gene: NA
v_gene: TRBV7-9
abundance: once
CDR3aa: CASSSINQPQHF
CDR3nt: TGTGCCAGCAGCTCTATTAATCAGCCCCAGCATTTT

j_gene: TRBJ1-2
d_gene: NA
v_gene: TRBV10-3
abundance: NA
CDR3aa: CAINPGGNYGYTF
CDR3nt: TGTGCCATCAACCCCGGGGGGAACTATGGCTACACCTTC

j_gene: TRBJ2-7
d_gene: TRBD2
v_gene: TRBV3-1/TRBV3-2
abundance: few
CDR3aa: CASSQDRTSGLRF
CDR3nt: TGTGCCAGCAGCCAAGATCGGACTAGCGGGCTACGGTTC

j_gene: TRBJ1-1
d_gene: NA
v_gene: TRBV6-5
abundance: NA
CDR3aa: CASSSQGFRAFF
CDR3nt: TGTGCCAGCAGTTCCCAGGGCTTTCGAGCTTTCTTT

j_gene: TRBJ2-3
d_gene: TRBD1
v_gene: TRBV19
abundance: NA
CDR3aa: CASKAGTGYTDTQYF
CDR3nt: TGTGCCAGTAAGGCGGGGACAGGATACACAGATACGCAGTATTTT

j_gene: TRBJ2-3
d_gene: TRBD2
v_gene: TRBV10-1
abundance: once
CDR3aa: CASSGGTSRDTQYF
CDR3nt: TGCGCCAGCAGTGGTGGGACTAGCAGAGATACGCAGTATTTT

j_gene: TRBJ2-2
d_gene: TRBD2
v_gene: TRBV11-2
abundance: NA
CDR3aa: CASSSTSGKGGELFF
CDR3nt: TGTGCCAGCAGTTCGACTAGCGGGAAGGGCGGGGAGCTGTTTTTT

j_gene: TRBJ2-6
d_gene: NA
v_gene: TRBV18
abundance: once
CDR3aa: CASSSTGSGANVLTF
CDR3nt: TGTGCCAGCTCATCTACAGGGTCCGGGGCCAACGTCCTGACTTTC

j_gene: TRBJ1-5
d_gene: TRBD1
v_gene: TRBV27
abundance: NA
CDR3aa: CASRSGTGGFYSNQPQHF
CDR3nt: TGTGCCAGCAGGTCCGGGACAGGGGGGTTCTATAGCAATCAGCCCCAGCATTTT

j_gene: TRBJ1-2
d_gene: NA
v_gene: TRBV5-1
abundance: NA
CDR3aa: CASSPQIYYGYTF
CDR3nt: TGCGCCAGCAGCCCTCAGATATACTATGGCTACACCTTC

j_gene: TRBJ1-5
d_gene: NA
v_gene: TRBV7-8
abundance: NA
CDR3aa: CASSLAMLRAQHF
CDR3nt: TGTGCCAGCAGCTTAGCTATGCTGCGGGCCCAGCATTTT

j_gene: TRBJ1-6
d_gene: TRBD1
v_gene: TRBV7-2
abundance: NA
CDR3aa: CASMGGTGHSNSPLHF
CDR3nt: TGTGCCAGCATGGGGGGGACAGGCCACTCCAATTCACCCCTCCACTTT

j_gene: TRBJ2-5
d_gene: NA
v_gene: TRBV13
abundance: NA
CDR3aa: CASSASRKTQYF
CDR3nt: TGTGCCAGCAGCGCCTCGCGGAAGACCCAGTACTTC

j_gene: TRBJ1-1
d_gene: NA
v_gene: TRBV30
abundance: NA
CDR3aa: CAWSVDGNVPEAFF
CDR3nt: TGTGCCTGGAGTGTAGATGGCAATGTTCCCGAAGCTTTCTTT

j_gene: TRBJ1-2
d_gene: NA
v_gene: TRBV19
abundance: NA
CDR3aa: CASSINPVSRSNYGYTF
CDR3nt: TGTGCCAGTAGTATCAACCCGGTGTCAAGATCTAACTATGGCTACACCTTC

j_gene: TRBJ2-3
d_gene: NA
v_gene: TRBV29-1
abundance: once
CDR3aa: CSEGASTDTQYF
CDR3nt: TGCAGCGAAGGAGCATCCACAGATACGCAGTATTTT

j_gene: TRBJ1-2
d_gene: NA
v_gene: TRBV5-6
abundance: NA
CDR3aa: CASSLEPQGYGYTF
CDR3nt: TGTGCCAGCAGCTTGGAACCCCAGGGCTATGGCTACACCTTC

j_gene: TRBJ2-1
d_gene: NA
v_gene: TRBV6-5
abundance: NA
CDR3aa: CASGLRANEQFF
CDR3nt: TGTGCCAGCGGACTCCGAGCCAATGAGCAGTTCTTC

j_gene: TRBJ1-2
d_gene: NA
v_gene: TRBV20-1
abundance: NA
CDR3aa: CSARTGGYTF
CDR3nt: TGCAGTGCTAGGACGGGAGGCTACACCTTC

j_gene: TRBJ1-4
d_gene: TRBD1
v_gene: TRBV6-4
abundance: few
CDR3aa: CASSMTGDQNEKLFF
CDR3nt: TGTGCCAGCAGCATGACAGGGGATCAGAATGAAAAACTGTTTTTT

j_gene: TRBJ2-6
d_gene: NA
v_gene: TRBV27
abundance: NA
CDR3aa: CASSLRDSHSGANVLTF
CDR3nt: TGTGCCAGCAGTCTCCGGGACTCTCACTCTGGGGCCAACGTCCTGACTTTC

j_gene: TRBJ2-4
d_gene: TRBD2
v_gene: TRBV5-5
abundance: NA
CDR3aa: CASSLVDPSGSNIQYF
CDR3nt: TGTGCCAGCAGCTTGGTGGATCCTAGCGGGAGTAACATTCAGTACTTC

j_gene: TRBJ2-3
d_gene: TRBD2
v_gene: TRBV3-1/TRBV3-2
abundance: NA
CDR3aa: CASSQGPSGWADTQYF
CDR3nt: TGTGCCAGCAGCCAAGGTCCTAGCGGGTGGGCAGATACGCAGTATTTT

j_gene: TRBJ2-7
d_gene: TRBD1
v_gene: TRBV5-1
abundance: NA
CDR3aa: CASSLAGTDGEQYF
CDR3nt: TGCGCCAGCAGCTTGGCGGGGACAGACGGCGAGCAGTACTTC

j_gene: TRBJ1-1
d_gene: NA
v_gene: TRBV10-3
abundance: NA
CDR3aa: CAISRQADTEAFF
CDR3nt: TGTGCCATCAGCCGACAGGCGGACACTGAAGCTTTCTTT

j_gene: TRBJ1-2
d_gene: TRBD1
v_gene: TRBV7-9
abundance: NA
CDR3aa: CASSYDRGGGYTF
CDR3nt: TGTGCCAGCAGCTACGACAGGGGAGGAGGCTACACCTTC

j_gene: TRBJ2-1
d_gene: NA
v_gene: TRBV11-2
abundance: NA
CDR3aa: CASSPPVGDNEQFF
CDR3nt: TGTGCCAGCAGCCCCCCGGTTGGTGACAATGAGCAGTTCTTC

j_gene: TRBJ1-1
d_gene: NA
v_gene: TRBV5-6
abundance: NA
CDR3aa: CASSLVGGMNTEAFF
CDR3nt: TGTGCCAGCAGCTTGGTGGGGGGGATGAACACTGAAGCTTTCTTT

j_gene: TRBJ2-6
d_gene: NA
v_gene: TRBV5-1
abundance: NA
CDR3aa: CASSLAKDSSGANVLTF
CDR3nt: TGCGCCAGCAGCTTGGCCAAGGACAGCTCTGGGGCCAACGTCCTGACTTTC

j_gene: TRBJ1-1
d_gene: TRBD1
v_gene: TRBV2
abundance: NA
CDR3aa: CASSPNWDSKAFF
CDR3nt: TGTGCCAGCAGTCCCAACTGGGACAGTAAAGCTTTCTTT

j_gene: TRBJ2-3
d_gene: NA
v_gene: TRBV5-4
abundance: once
CDR3aa: CASSLIGASGTDTQYF
CDR3nt: TGTGCCAGCAGCTTGATTGGAGCTAGCGGCACAGATACGCAGTATTTT

j_gene: TRBJ2-7
d_gene: NA
v_gene: TRBV15
abundance: NA
CDR3aa: CATSRDAGPLSYEQYF
CDR3nt: TGTGCCACCAGCAGAGACGCAGGTCCCCTCTCTTACGAGCAGTACTTC

j_gene: TRBJ2-7
d_gene: TRBD1
v_gene: TRBV10-3
abundance: few
CDR3aa: CAISESLSPLQGSYEQYF
CDR3nt: TGTGCCATCAGTGAGTCCTTAAGCCCATTACAGGGGAGCTACGAGCAGTACTTC

j_gene: TRBJ2-3
d_gene: TRBD2
v_gene: TRBV4-1
abundance: NA
CDR3aa: CASSQVVIAGATDTQYF
CDR3nt: TGCGCCAGCAGCCAGGTCGTTATAGCGGGTGCCACAGATACGCAGTATTTT

j_gene: TRBJ2-6
d_gene: TRBD1
v_gene: TRBV4-1
abundance: medium-sized
CDR3aa: CASSRGQVGSSGANVLTF
CDR3nt: TGCGCCAGCAGCCGCGGACAGGTCGGTTCCTCTGGGGCCAACGTCCTGACTTTC

j_gene: TRBJ1-4
d_gene: TRBD1
v_gene: TRBV29-1
abundance: NA
CDR3aa: CSVEENYRGYVKLFF
CDR3nt: TGCAGCGTTGAAGAAAATTACAGGGGCTATGTGAAACTGTTTTTT

j_gene: TRBJ2-3
d_gene: NA
v_gene: TRBV5-8
abundance: many
CDR3aa: CASSFRQVTDTQYF
CDR3nt: TGTGCCAGCAGCTTTAGACAGGTCACAGATACGCAGTATTTT

j_gene: TRBJ1-1
d_gene: TRBD1
v_gene: TRBV11-2
abundance: many
CDR3aa: CASSVGQGRKTEAFF
CDR3nt: TGTGCCAGCAGCGTTGGACAGGGTCGGAAAACTGAAGCTTTCTTT

j_gene: TRBJ1-1
d_gene: TRBD1
v_gene: TRBV5-1
abundance: NA
CDR3aa: CASSLQGSTEAFF
CDR3nt: TGCGCCAGCAGCTTACAGGGGAGCACTGAAGCTTTCTTT